This T cell receptor beta chain was found in a study of T cell responses to AZD1222 COVID-19 vaccine. Study conclusions and caveats: The peak T cell response came first, and repertoires were sampled only after it. At 160-218 and 743-854, vaccine-associated CD4 TCRs were dominant, and they spanned spike. Donors were largely white British and mainly female; clonal diversity was possibly underestimated. Baseline seropositivity characterized only six AZD1222 recipients.

Using immunoSEQ multiplex PCR, the repertoire was profiled, and TCRdb retains in-frame clones only, with some absent. The sample contains roughly 160,000 clones, around 87% of which appear only once. V lost 3 bases and J lost 4; bases outside the gene matches: 9. The CDR3 has 16 amino acids. In germline, CDR1 is MNHEY, CDR2 SVGAGI. Concerning this clone: Its antigen is not known.

This receptor was taken from an adult in good health. The input for sequencing was peripheral blood, taken on day 0 of AZD1222 vaccination. This rearrangement joins TRBV6-5 to TRBJ1-3, with 7 nucleotides matching TRBD1. The CDR3 nucleotides read TGTGCCAGCAGTTATCAAGGAGAGGGGGCGGGAAACACCATATATTTT. Amino acid sequence: CASSYQGEGAGNTIYF.